The sample holds one count of the clone carrying this T cell receptor (delta chain). Its specificity is not known. This may be a read error, as it is one base from a much larger clone. Sequences come from RNA converted to cDNA by reverse transcription. Multiplex PCR used pooled V-gene forward primers and a constant-region reverse primer to amplify CDR3s. TCRdb re-called clones from the multiplex PCR reads via CATT. The sample comprises more than 50,000 delta-chain clones, 15% to 20% of which are singletons, and 0.5% rests with the top ten. The sample originates from a study of Vδ1+ human thymocytes. Study results and caveats: Thymic TRG and TRD repertoires appeared highly polyclonal.

Germline loops: CDR1 GEAIGNYY, CDR2 EKD. CDR3 length: 15 amino acids. V was clipped by 3 bases and J by 0 bases, with 5 bases between them. The rearrangement links TRDV2 to TRDJ3, with unresolved D. Material for sequencing was Vdelta1+ gamma-delta thymocytes from the thymus. Described subset: FACS-sorted CD3+ TCRalphabeta- TCRVdelta1+ TCRVdelta2- thymocytes. The source of this sequence is a boy less than two years old who had congenital heart surgery. This CDR3 reads CACDVRSWDTRQMFF. The CDR3 bases are TGTGCCTGTGACGTACGCTCCTGGGACACCCGACAGATGTTTTTC.